This T cell receptor (beta chain) is from a study of blood T cells in healthy people across ages. Overall study results and limits: In these data, TCR beta diversity tracked strongly with naive T cell percentage.

Only a few counts were recorded for this clonotype. Antigen unknown. A second 7 to 11 cycle PCR used barcoded and J-beta primers. TCRdb itself ran the 5' RACE reads through MiXCR, one entry per CDR3 protein. The sample consists of 750,000 or so distinct CDR3 sequences, roughly 25% of them appearing once. This CDR3 is 16 amino acids long. V was pared by 7 bases and J by 2 bases, with 17 bases between. Germline loops: CDR1 MNHEY, CDR2 SMNVEV (reference sequence). These same data were also listed under a study on T cells of mothers and their children. As reported in that work: Sequencing got over 9 million TCR beta CDR3 reads from each mother and about 2.9 million from each child.

V and J are TRBV27 and TRBJ2-2; D may match TRBD1 or TRBD2 (6 bases each). Sequenced input: blood. The sequence was collected from a boy between 10 and 17 years old in good health. The CDR3 DNA reads as TGTGCCAGCACCCGCATCGGGGGACACAACACCGGGGAGCTGTTTTTT. This gives the protein CASTRIGGHNTGELFF.